Presented here are 29 T cell receptor beta chains from one specimen sequenced in a study of regulatory T cells in long-lasting Graves disease. Stated time point: newly diagnosed GD, antithyroid drugs for less than 3 months. RNA isolated from PBMCs was used to make the TCR library. With iRepertoire HTBI primers and Arm-PCR of CDR3 regions, TCR beta libraries were built. TCRdb reprocessed the multiplex PCR reads with MiXCR, giving one entry per CDR3 protein. The repertoire consists of about 210,000 distinct CDR3 sequences, with roughly 19% occurring once and the leading ten covering 12%. These same data were also listed under a study on T cells in Graves' hyperthyroidism and ophthalmopathy.

The sequences come from peripheral blood mononuclear cells (PBMCs), collected at new diagnosis, from a patient treated with antithyroid drugs. All receptors derive from a woman aged 30 to 39 with Graves disease.

This clonotype has a handful of counts. The chain links TRBV19 to TRBJ2-1; 11 bases fit TRBD2. Germline V CDR1 and CDR2: LNHDA, SQIVND (reference sequence). This CDR3 spans 17 amino acids. V gave up 5 bases and J gave up 9 bases; unmatched junction bases: 15. The CDR3 spells CASSDNGSSGRAGEQFF. The CDR3 DNA reads TGTGCCAGTAGTGACAATGGGAGTAGCGGGAGGGCCGGTGAGCAGTTCTTC.

This clonotype has a count of ten or more. The chain uses TRBV28 and TRBJ2-5; D is ambiguous. CDR3 length equals 12 residues. The V gene's germline CDR1 is MDHEN and CDR2 SYDVKM. Between the trimmed V and J ends, which lost 2 bases and 7 bases, there was a span of 8 bases. CDR3 bases: TGTGCCAGCAGTTTAACCCGAAGGACCCAGTACTTC. Encoded protein: CASSLTRRTQYF.

V is TRBV15 and J is TRBJ2-1, with 8 positions matching TRBD2. V lost 0 bases, J lost 7 bases, and 17 bases stayed unmatched. Germline lookup yields CDR1 LNHNV and CDR2 YYDKDF (reference sequence). There are 19 residues in the CDR3. CDR3 coding DNA: TGTGCCACCAGCAGAGATCGTAGGACGGGAGGGTCTCATGGAAATGAGCAGTTCTTC. Translated, it gives CATSRDRRTGGSHGNEQFF.

The chain links TRBV7-3 to TRBJ1-4; D is unresolved. The V gene lost 2 bases and the J gene lost 16 bases, with 17 bases spanning the gap. This CDR3 is built from 13 residues. Germline V gene sequence: CDR1 SGHTA, CDR2 FQGTGA. The CDR3 protein is CASSLLQYEEPFF. The CDR3, as DNA: TGTGCCAGCAGCTTACTGCAGTATGAAGAACCGTTTTTT.

This clonotype has at least ten counts. This sequence joins TRBV6-2 or TRBV6-3 and TRBJ1-4, with TRBD1 matching 7 bases. The V gene end was trimmed by 7 bases and the J gene end by 6 bases; junction bases not matched to a gene: 8. This CDR3 spans 14 amino acids. Per the germline V gene, CDR1 is MNHEY and CDR2 is SVGEGT. CDR3 loop: CASTRGGWDEKLFF. CDR3 DNA sequence: TGTGCCAGCACCAGGGGGGGATGGGATGAAAAACTGTTTTTT.

This clonotype was detected many times. This sequence joins TRBV28 and TRBJ1-2, with 7 nucleotides matching TRBD1. The CDR3 extends over 13 amino acids. Germline V gene lookup returns CDR1 MDHEN and CDR2 SYDVKM. V was pared by 5 bases and J by 4 bases, with 4 bases of the junction left unmatched. CDR3: CASSHRDSYGYTF. The CDR3, as DNA: TGTGCCAGCAGTCACCGGGACAGCTATGGCTACACCTTC.

Points on this clonotype: This is likely an artifact of a read error, given a far larger clone one base away. This chain links TRBV28 with TRBJ2-5; D is possibly TRBD2 (7 bases). The J call is in doubt because the DNA end fits TRBJ2-1 better. The CDR3 runs to 16 residues. Germline V gene data show CDR1 as MDHEN and CDR2 as SYDVKM. Written as DNA, the CDR3 is TGTGCCAGCAGAGATGGAGGGGGACTACGCTACAATGGGCAGTTCTTC. This gives the protein CASRDGGGLRYNGQFF.

The rearrangement uses TRBV28 and TRBJ2-1; no clear D gene. From germline, CDR1 is MDHEN and CDR2 SYDVKM. The CDR3 length is 12 residues. Trimming shortened V by 5 bases and J by 9 bases, and 11 bases separated the two germline ends. Here the CDR3 reads CASSPELSEQFF. Written as DNA, the CDR3 is TGTGCCAGCAGTCCCGAGCTTAGTGAGCAGTTCTTC.

This clonotype was recorded many times. The chain carries TRBV7-8 and TRBJ2-7; 7 bases are a match to TRBD2. This CDR3 has 16 residues. After removal of 1 base from V and 2 bases from J, the junction contained 8 bases not matched to a gene. Germline-derived CDR1 and CDR2 are SGHVS and FQNEAQ. The CDR3 DNA sequence: TGTGCCAGCAGCTTAGTTAGTAGCGGGTCAACCTACGAGCAGTACTTC. This translates into CASSLVSSGSTYEQYF. Combining the CDR3 with reference TRBV7-8 and TRBJ2-7 gives the whole variable domain GAGVSQSPRYKVAKRGQDVALRCDPISGHVSLFWYQQALGQGPEFLTYFQNEAQLDKSGLPSDRFFAERPEGSVSTLKIQRTQQEDSAVYLCASSLVSSGSTYEQYFGPGTRLTVT.

About this clonotype: A much larger clone lies one base from this, so it may be a read error. The chain uses TRBV6-5 and TRBJ2-5; the D is unclear. The CDR3 runs to 11 residues. The germline V gene has CDR1 MNHEY and CDR2 SVGAGI. CDR3 coding DNA: TGTGCCAGCAGTTACGGTGAGACCCGGTACTTC. Residues: CASSYGETRYF.

This clonotype was counted at least ten times. The V gene is TRBV24-1, the J gene TRBJ2-1, with TRBD2 matching over 11 bases. The CDR3 is 16 residues long. Germline assignment: CDR1 KGHDR and CDR2 SFDVKD. The V gene end was trimmed by 1 base and the J gene end by 5 bases; junction bases not matched to a gene: 3. In DNA form, the CDR3 reads TGTGCCACCAGTGATTTCGGGACTAGCGGCAACAATGAGCAGTTCTTC. This sequence encodes CATSDFGTSGNNEQFF.

This clonotype was detected ten times or more. This chain uses TRBV12-3 or TRBV12-4 with TRBJ2-1; D uncertain. CDR3 length: 12 amino acids. V was pared by 6 bases and J by 4 bases, with 7 bases between. The CDR3: CASSLFYNEQFF. In DNA form, the CDR3 reads TGTGCCAGCAGCCTTTTTTACAATGAGCAGTTCTTC.

A word on this clonotype: A far larger clone differs by one base, so this is likely a read error. The chain links TRBV2 to TRBJ2-1; TRBD1 matches 11 bases. Germline CDR1 and CDR2: SNHLY and FYNNEI. V shed 4 bases, J shed 8 bases, and the junction held 19 bases outside the gene matches. The CDR3 extends over 19 amino acids. The CDR3 coding sequence is TGTGCCAGCAGTGTCCCCATGAGGGGGGGGACAGGGGGTCGCGATGAGCAGTTCTTC. As protein: CASSVPMRGGTGGRDEQFF.

This clonotype was counted at least ten times. The chain is built from TRBV11-2 and TRBJ1-2; TRBD1 aligns across 7 bases. CDR1 and CDR2 from the germline V gene are SGHAT and FQNNGV. V trimming: 4 bases; J trimming: 8 bases; junction bases outside the gene matches: 4. The CDR3 runs to 12 residues. DNA of the CDR3: TGTGCCAGCAGCTACAGGACAGGCGGCTACACCTTC. This encodes CASSYRTGGYTF.

This sequence joins TRBV7-2 and TRBJ2-1; the match to TRBD1 covers 7 bases. The V and J ends lost 5 bases and 13 bases, in that order; junction bases with no gene match: 14. The V gene's germline CDR1 is SGHTA and CDR2 FQGNSA. This CDR3 has 14 amino acids. The CDR3 is CASSPRRTGGLQFF. DNA for the CDR3: TGTGCCAGCAGCCCCCGAAGGACAGGAGGCCTCCAGTTCTTC.

This clonotype showed up many times. This chain links TRBV18 with TRBJ1-1; tentative D call: TRBD1 (6 bases). CDR1 is KGHSH, CDR2 LQKENI, per germline. This CDR3 comprises 14 residues. V gave up 1 base and J gave up 3 bases, with 9 bases separating them. CDR3 in DNA: TGTGCCAGCTCACCACGGGGGGCGGACACTGAAGCTTTCTTT. Translated, it gives CASSPRGADTEAFF.

This clonotype was recorded at least ten times. The chain recombines TRBV2 with TRBJ1-2, with a possible D match to TRBD1 (5 bases). V lost 8 bases, J lost 7 bases, and 8 bases lay in between. The CDR3 extends over 10 amino acids. Looked up from germline, CDR1 is SNHLY and CDR2 is FYNNEI. The CDR3 bases are TGTGCCAGCCCCGGGGCTGGCTACACCTTC. Its protein product is CASPGAGYTF.

This clonotype was observed at least ten times. The chain uses TRBV6-5 and TRBJ1-1; perhaps TRBD1 as D (5 bases). The germline gives CDR1 MNHEY, CDR2 SVGAGI. This CDR3 is built from 14 residues. V was clipped by 4 bases and J by 4 bases, with 13 bases between them. CDR3 residues: CASSSGRGITEAFF. CDR3 bases: TGTGCCAGCAGTTCGGGAAGGGGAATCACTGAAGCTTTCTTT.

This clonotype was seen many times. This rearrangement joins TRBV12-3 or TRBV12-4 to TRBJ1-5, with TRBD1 identical over 7 bases. The V segment lost 5 bases and the J segment 4 bases; nucleotides outside the gene matches: 5. This CDR3 is built from 14 residues. Written as DNA, the CDR3 is TGTGCCAGCAGTCCTTCCAGGGGGAATCAGCCCCAGCATTTT. This codes for CASSPSRGNQPQHF.

This clonotype was counted many times. The CDR3 spells CASSLAPGPGGDTQYF. The CDR3 DNA is TGTGCCAGCAGCTTGGCCCCAGGACCCGGAGGAGATACGCAGTATTTT. This rearrangement joins TRBV5-4 to TRBJ2-3; maybe TRBD2 (5 bases). Trimming shortened V by 0 bases and J by 5 bases, and 16 bases separated the two germline ends. This CDR3 contains 16 residues. Germline loops: CDR1 SGHNT, CDR2 YYREEE (reference sequence). The variable domain in full, with the rest retrieved from reference TRBV5-4 and TRBJ2-3, is ETGVTQSPTHLIKTRGQQVTLRCSSQSGHNTVSWYQQALGQGPQFIFQYYREEENGRGNFPPRFSGLQFPNYSSELNVNALELDDSALYLCASSLAPGPGGDTQYFGPGTRLTVL.

The table lists this clonotype with many counts. The gene calls are TRBV3-1 and TRBJ2-2, with D possibly matching TRBD1 (5 bases). The CDR3 spans 13 residues. CDR1 and CDR2 from the germline V gene are LGHDT and YNNKEL (reference sequence). V dropped 8 bases and J dropped 4 bases, with 11 bases sitting between them. The CDR3 nucleotides are TGTGCCAGCCAAAGACAGTTCACCGGGGAGCTGTTTTTT. This translates into CASQRQFTGELFF.

This clonotype was observed a few times. The chain couples TRBV28 to TRBJ2-7; D is perhaps TRBD2 (5 bases). CDR1 and CDR2 from the germline V gene are MDHEN and SYDVKM. V was trimmed by 1 base and J by 5 bases, leaving 12 bases between them. This CDR3 has 14 residues. CDR3: CASSLYGDKDEQYF. Here the CDR3 DNA reads TGTGCCAGCAGTTTATACGGGGATAAGGACGAGCAGTACTTC.

Comment on this clonotype: This probably arose from a read error, given a far larger clone one base away. The V call is TRBV11-1, the J call TRBJ2-3; TRBD2 aligns across 8 bases. The end of the DNA aligns better with TRBJ2-1, so the J call may be wrong. This CDR3 comprises 16 residues. Germline values: CDR1 SGHAT, CDR2 FQDESV (reference sequence). Here the CDR3 DNA reads TGTGCCAGCAGCTTAGGGAGGACTAGCTGCCCCAATGAGCAGTTCTTC. Its translation is CASSLGRTSCPNEQFF.

This chain uses TRBV2 with TRBJ1-6; a weak D match, TRBD1 (5 bases). Trimming took off 6 bases at V and 7 bases at J, with 13 bases between the two ends. CDR1 is SNHLY and CDR2 is FYNNEI in the germline V gene. The CDR3 is made up of 14 amino acids. CDR3 amino acids: CASSGAGRNSPLHF. For the CDR3, the DNA is TGTGCCAGCAGCGGGGCAGGGAGGAATTCACCCCTCCACTTT. Full variable domain (missing parts from reference TRBV2 and TRBJ1-6): EPEVTQTPSHQVTQMGQEVILRCVPISNHLYFYWYRQILGQKVEFLVSFYNNEISEKSEIFDDQFSVERPDGSNFTLKIRSTKLEDSAMYFCASSGAGRNSPLHFGNGTRLTVT.

This clonotype was counted only a few times. The chain recombines TRBV30 with TRBJ2-2; D is unresolved. The CDR3 runs 14 residues. V lost 4 bases to trimming and J lost 5 bases, with 14 bases between them. Germline V lookup: CDR1 GTSNPN, CDR2 SVGIG (reference sequence). CDR3 protein: CAWITTNSTGELFF. In DNA, the CDR3 is TGTGCCTGGATAACTACCAATTCTACCGGGGAGCTGTTTTTT.

This clonotype counts as medium-sized. The J gene is TRBJ2-1, the V gene TRBV11-2, with a possible D match to TRBD2 (6 bases). The CDR3 has 12 residues. Germline values: CDR1 SGHAT, CDR2 FQNNGV. Trimming shortened V by 10 bases and J by 10 bases, and 17 bases separated the two germline ends. The CDR3 sequence: CATRRSGGEQFF. CDR3 coding DNA: TGTGCCACACGGCGGAGTGGGGGGGAGCAGTTCTTC.

This clonotype was found once. A single base is all that separates this from a far larger clone, so a read error is likely. The conserved closing phenylalanine or tryptophan is absent in this CDR3, likely reflecting a read error. V and J are TRBV7-9 and TRBJ2-3; 10 bases map to TRBD2. Losses at the gene ends were 8 bases for V and 7 bases for J; bases not matched to a gene: 12. Germline lookup yields CDR1 SEHNR and CDR2 FQNEAQ (reference sequence). This CDR3 spans 15 amino acids. CDR3: CASAIAGGRSHTQYS. CDR3 in DNA: TGTGCCAGCGCCATAGCGGGGGGAAGATCACATACGCAGTATTCT.

The chain links TRBV5-5 to TRBJ1-2; the match to TRBD1 covers 8 bases. With 3 bases clipped from V and 3 bases from J, the junction kept 7 bases outside the gene matches. CDR3 length: 15 residues. Germline CDR1 reads SGHKS; CDR2 reads YYEKEE (reference sequence). The CDR3 is CASSWGGQADYGYTF. The CDR3 bases are TGTGCCAGCAGCTGGGGGGGACAGGCTGACTATGGCTACACCTTC.

Ten or more counts support this clonotype. V and J are TRBV28 and TRBJ2-7; tentatively, D is TRBD1 (7 bases). Trimming pared 6 bases from V and 4 bases from J, leaving 19 bases between. The CDR3 extends over 15 amino acids. Per germline, CDR1 MDHEN and CDR2 SYDVKM. CDR3 coding DNA: TGTGCCAGCAGATTGAGGGGGGACAGAGCATACGAGCAGTACTTC. Translating it yields CASRLRGDRAYEQYF.